The 5 T cell receptor beta chains given below trace back to one sample, sequenced in a study of blood T cells in healthy people across ages. The second PCR ran about 6 to 11 cycles with a sample-barcoded 5' primer and J-beta primers. TCRdb analysed the 5' RACE reads with MiXCR anew, one entry per CDR3 protein. The sample includes about 700,000 distinct CDR3 sequences, roughly 32% of them seen just once. Sequencing used blood. The receptors come from an elderly woman in good health.

The genes are TRBV7-2 and TRBJ2-5; D ambiguous. V was shortened by 1 base and J by 7 bases, with 13 bases between the two germline ends. The germline V gene has CDR1 SGHTA and CDR2 FQGNSA. The CDR3 has 14 residues. Here the CDR3 DNA reads TGTGCCAGCAGCTTAGATCCATTAATGGGGACCCAGTACTTC. Its protein product is CASSLDPLMGTQYF. Drawing the rest from reference TRBV7-2 and TRBJ2-5, the complete variable domain is GAGVSQSPSNKVTEKGKDVELRCDPISGHTALYWYRQSLGQGLEFLIYFQGNSAPDKSGLPSDRFSAERTGGSVSTLTIQRTQQEDSAVYLCASSLDPLMGTQYFGPGTRLLVL.

This clonotype was detected once. The rearrangement uses TRBV11-3 and TRBJ2-1; 12 bases fit TRBD2. The CDR3 consists of 17 residues. CDR1 and CDR2 (germline): SGHNT, YENEEA. V lost 5 bases to trimming and J lost 6 bases; unmatched junction nucleotides: 11. For the CDR3, the DNA is TGTGCCAGCAGCCCAGGCCGGACTAGCGGGGCCCTCAATGAGCAGTTCTTC. It encodes CASSPGRTSGALNEQFF.

This clonotype was seen repeatedly, ten times or more. J is TRBJ2-3 and V is TRBV12-3 or TRBV12-4; perhaps TRBD2 as D (5 bases). The V end lost 6 bases, the J end lost 2 bases, and 9 bases lay between the germline ends. The CDR3 runs 13 residues. The CDR3: CASRLGPTDTQYF. In nucleotides, the CDR3 is TGTGCCAGCAGACTAGGCCCCACAGATACGCAGTATTTT.

This clonotype came up many times. The V call is TRBV7-2, the J call TRBJ2-5; D is perhaps TRBD1 (5 bases). The last part of the DNA fits TRBJ2-7 better; the J call may be wrong. This CDR3 region has 14 residues. CDR1 and CDR2 (germline): SGHTA, FQGNSA. CDR3 sequence reads: CASSLALRGGEQYF. The CDR3 DNA follows: TGTGCCAGCAGCTTAGCGTTAAGGGGCGGCGAGCAGTACTTC.

The V call is TRBV2, the J call TRBJ2-4; the D gene could be TRBD1 or TRBD2 (5 bases each). Trimming left V 3 bases short and J 0 bases short, with 6 bases between. The CDR3 has 14 residues. Germline V CDR1 and CDR2: SNHLY, FYNNEI. CDR3 in amino acids: CASSEGEAKNIQYF. The DNA for the CDR3 is TGTGCCAGCAGTGAGGGGGAAGCCAAAAACATTCAGTACTTC.